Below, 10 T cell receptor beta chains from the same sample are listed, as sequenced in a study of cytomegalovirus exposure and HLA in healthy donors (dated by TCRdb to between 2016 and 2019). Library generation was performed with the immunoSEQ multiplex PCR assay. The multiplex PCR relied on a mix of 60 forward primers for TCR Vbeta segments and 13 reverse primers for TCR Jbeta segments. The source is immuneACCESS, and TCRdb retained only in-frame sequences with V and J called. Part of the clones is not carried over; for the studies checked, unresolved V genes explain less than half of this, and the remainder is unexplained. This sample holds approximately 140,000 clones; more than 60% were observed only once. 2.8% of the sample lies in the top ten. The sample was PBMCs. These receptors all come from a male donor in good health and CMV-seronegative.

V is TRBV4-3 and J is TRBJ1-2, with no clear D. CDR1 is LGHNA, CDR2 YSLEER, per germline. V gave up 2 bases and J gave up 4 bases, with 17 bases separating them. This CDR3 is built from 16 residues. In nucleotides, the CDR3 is TGCGCCAGCAGCCAAACGGCCTTCGAGGGAACCTATGGCTACACCTTC. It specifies CASSQTAFEGTYGYTF.

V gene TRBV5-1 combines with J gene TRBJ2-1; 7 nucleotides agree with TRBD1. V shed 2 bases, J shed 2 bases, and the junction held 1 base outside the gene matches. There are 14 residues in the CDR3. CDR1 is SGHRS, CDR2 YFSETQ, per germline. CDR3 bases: TGCGCCAGCAGCTTCGGGACAGCCTACAATGAGCAGTTCTTC. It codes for CASSFGTAYNEQFF.

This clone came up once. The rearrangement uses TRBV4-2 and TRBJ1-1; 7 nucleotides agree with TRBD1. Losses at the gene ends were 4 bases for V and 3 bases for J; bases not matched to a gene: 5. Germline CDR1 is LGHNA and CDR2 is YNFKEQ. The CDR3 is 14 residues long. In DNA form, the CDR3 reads TGTGCCAGCAGCCCGACAGGGTGGGACACTGAAGCTTTCTTT. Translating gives CASSPTGWDTEAFF.

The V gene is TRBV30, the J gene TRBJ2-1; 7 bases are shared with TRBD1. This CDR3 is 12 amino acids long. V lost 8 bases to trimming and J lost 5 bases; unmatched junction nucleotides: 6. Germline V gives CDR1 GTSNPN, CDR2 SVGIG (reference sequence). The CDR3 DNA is TGTGCCGGACAGGACAGCGACAATGAGCAGTTCTTC. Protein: CAGQDSDNEQFF. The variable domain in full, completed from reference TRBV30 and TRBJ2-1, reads SQTIHQWPATLVQPVGSPLSLECTVEGTSNPNLYWYRQAAGRGLQLLFYSVGIGQISSEVPQNLSASRPQDRQFILSSKKLLLSDSGFYLCAGQDSDNEQFFGPGTRLTVL.

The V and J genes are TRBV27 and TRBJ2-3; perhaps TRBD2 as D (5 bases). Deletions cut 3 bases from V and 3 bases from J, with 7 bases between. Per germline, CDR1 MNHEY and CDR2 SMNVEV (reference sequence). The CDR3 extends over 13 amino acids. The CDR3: CASSLGGTDTQYF. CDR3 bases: TGTGCCAGCAGTTTGGGCGGGACAGATACGCAGTATTTT.

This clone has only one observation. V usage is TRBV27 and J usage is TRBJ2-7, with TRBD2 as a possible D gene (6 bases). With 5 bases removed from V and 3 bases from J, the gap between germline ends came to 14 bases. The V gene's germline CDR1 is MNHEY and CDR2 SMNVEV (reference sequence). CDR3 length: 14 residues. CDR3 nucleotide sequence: TGTGCCAGCAGTCCTAGCGACCAAATCTACGAGCAGTACTTC. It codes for CASSPSDQIYEQYF.

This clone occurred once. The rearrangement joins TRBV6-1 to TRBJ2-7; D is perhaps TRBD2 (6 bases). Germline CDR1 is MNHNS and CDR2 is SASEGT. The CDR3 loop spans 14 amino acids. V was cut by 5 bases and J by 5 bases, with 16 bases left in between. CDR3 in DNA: TGTGCCAGCAGTCTACGTCCCAGGGAGGACGAGCAGTACTTC. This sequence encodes CASSLRPREDEQYF.

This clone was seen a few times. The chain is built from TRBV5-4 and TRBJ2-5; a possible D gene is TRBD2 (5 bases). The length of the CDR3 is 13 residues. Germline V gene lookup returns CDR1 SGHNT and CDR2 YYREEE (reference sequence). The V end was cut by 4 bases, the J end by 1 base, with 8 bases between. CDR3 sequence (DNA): TGTGCCAGCAGCCCCGGGGTCCAAGAGACCCAGTACTTC. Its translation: CASSPGVQETQYF.

CDR3 region: CASSSGGGSYNEQFF. In DNA form, the CDR3 reads TGTGCCAGCAGCTCCGGGGGGGGATCCTACAATGAGCAGTTCTTC. The chain links TRBV7-9 to TRBJ2-1; 8 positions match TRBD2. CDR1 is SEHNR and CDR2 is FQNEAQ in the germline V gene (reference sequence). V was clipped by 4 bases and J by 1 base; unmatched bases: 3. CDR3 length equals 15 residues.

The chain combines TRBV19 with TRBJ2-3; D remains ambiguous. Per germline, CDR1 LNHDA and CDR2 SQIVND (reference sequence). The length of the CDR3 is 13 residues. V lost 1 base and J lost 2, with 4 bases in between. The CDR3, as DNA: TGTGCCAGTAGTATAGGAGTCACAGATACGCAGTATTTT. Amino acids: CASSIGVTDTQYF.